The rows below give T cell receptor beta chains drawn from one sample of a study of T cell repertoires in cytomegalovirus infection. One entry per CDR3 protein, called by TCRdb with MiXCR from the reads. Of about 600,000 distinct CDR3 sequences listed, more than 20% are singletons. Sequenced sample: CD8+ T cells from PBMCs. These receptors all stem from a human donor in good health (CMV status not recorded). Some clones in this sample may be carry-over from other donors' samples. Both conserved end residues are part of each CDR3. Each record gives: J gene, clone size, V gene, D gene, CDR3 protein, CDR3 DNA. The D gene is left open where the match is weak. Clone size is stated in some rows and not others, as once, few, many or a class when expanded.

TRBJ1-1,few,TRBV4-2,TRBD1,CASSQRQGVTEAFF,TGTGCCAGCAGCCAAAGACAGGGGGTCACTGAAGCTTTCTTT
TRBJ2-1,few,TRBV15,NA,CATSSGTYQFF,TGTGCCACCAGCTCCGGGACTTACCAGTTCTTC
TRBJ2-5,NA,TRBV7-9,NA,CASSPPLANQETQYF,TGTGCCAGCAGCCCCCCGTTGGCAAACCAAGAGACCCAGTACTTC
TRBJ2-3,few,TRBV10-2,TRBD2,CASSETGPSGGAMTDTQYF,TGCGCCAGCAGTGAGACCGGACCTAGCGGGGGGGCAATGACAGATACGCAGTATTTT
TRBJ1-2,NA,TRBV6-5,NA,CASSYLFDASYGYTF,TGTGCCAGCAGTTACCTCTTCGACGCCAGCTATGGCTACACCTTC
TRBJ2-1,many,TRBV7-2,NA,CASSLIGGYNEQFF,TGTGCCAGCAGCTTAATTGGCGGTTACAATGAGCAGTTCTTC
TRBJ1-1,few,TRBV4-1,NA,CASSSIISTEAFF,TGCGCCAGCAGCTCAATAATAAGCACTGAAGCTTTCTTT
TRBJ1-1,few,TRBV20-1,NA,CSASHYGQPWNTEAFF,TGCAGTGCTAGTCACTACGGACAGCCGTGGAACACTGAAGCTTTCTTT
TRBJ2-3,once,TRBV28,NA,CASSPEPPFSTDTQYF,TGTGCCAGCTCCCCGGAACCGCCGTTCAGCACAGATACGCAGTATTTT
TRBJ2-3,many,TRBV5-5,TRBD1,CASSLEDRVDTQYF,TGTGCCAGCAGCCTAGAGGACAGGGTGGACACGCAGTATTTT
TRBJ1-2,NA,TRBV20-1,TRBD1,CSAWTGVHSYTF,TGCAGTGCTTGGACAGGGGTTCATAGCTACACCTTC
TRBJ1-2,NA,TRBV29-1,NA,CSVDESYGYTF,TGCAGCGTTGATGAAAGCTATGGCTACACCTTC
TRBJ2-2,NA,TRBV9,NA,CASSPRMTNTGELFF,TGTGCCAGCAGCCCCCGAATGACGAACACCGGGGAGCTGTTTTTT
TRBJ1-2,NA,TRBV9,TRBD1,CASSVHRDSPNYGYTF,TGTGCCAGCAGCGTACACCGGGACAGCCCTAACTATGGCTACACCTTC
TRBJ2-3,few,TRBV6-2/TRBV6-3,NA,CASSYASIASTDTQYF,TGTGCCAGCAGTTACGCTAGCATCGCTAGCACAGATACGCAGTATTTT
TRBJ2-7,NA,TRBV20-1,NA,CSARDDRSYEQYF,TGCAGTGCTAGGGACGACAGGTCCTACGAGCAGTACTTC
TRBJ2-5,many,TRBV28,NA,CASSLQGFSGGETQYF,TGTGCCAGCAGTTTACAGGGATTCTCCGGCGGAGAGACCCAGTACTTC
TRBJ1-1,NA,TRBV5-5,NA,CASSLDPGWGMNTEAFF,TGTGCCAGCAGCTTAGATCCAGGTTGGGGGATGAACACTGAAGCTTTCTTT
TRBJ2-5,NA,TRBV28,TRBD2,CASRGYESSGEIETQYF,TGTGCCAGCAGGGGGTATGAGTCTAGCGGGGAAATAGAGACCCAGTACTTC
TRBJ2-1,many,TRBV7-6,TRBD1,CASSTPGQGYNEQFF,TGTGCCAGCAGCACGCCGGGACAGGGTTACAATGAGCAGTTCTTC
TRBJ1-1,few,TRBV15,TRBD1,CATNPGGQNTEAFF,TGTGCCACCAACCCAGGGGGACAGAACACTGAAGCTTTCTTT
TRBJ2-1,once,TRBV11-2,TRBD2,CASSSLAGGRRNEQFF,TGTGCCAGCAGTTCTCTAGCGGGGGGGCGTAGAAATGAGCAGTTCTTC
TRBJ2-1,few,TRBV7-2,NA,CASSLMGNNEQFF,TGTGCCAGCAGCTTAATGGGGAACAATGAGCAGTTCTTC
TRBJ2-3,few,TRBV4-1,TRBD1,CASSRGQGKRTDTQYF,TGCGCCAGCAGCCGCGGACAGGGCAAGAGGACAGATACGCAGTATTTT
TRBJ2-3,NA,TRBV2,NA,CASSDLSSTDTQYF,TGTGCCAGCAGTGACCTCTCTAGCACAGATACGCAGTATTTT
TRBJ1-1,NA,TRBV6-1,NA,CASSANDVNTEAFF,TGTGCCAGCAGTGCGAACGACGTGAACACTGAAGCTTTCTTT
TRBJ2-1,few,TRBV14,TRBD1,CASSRPGQGTHEQFF,TGTGCCAGCAGCCGACCGGGACAGGGAACCCATGAGCAGTTCTTC
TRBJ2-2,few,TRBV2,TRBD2,CASSNDRRGAGTGELFF,TGTGCCAGCAGCAACGACAGGCGGGGGGCGGGCACCGGGGAGCTGTTTTTT
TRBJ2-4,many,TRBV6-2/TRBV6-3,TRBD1,CASSYSTGLGHIQYF,TGTGCCAGCAGTTACTCGACAGGGTTAGGCCACATTCAGTACTTC
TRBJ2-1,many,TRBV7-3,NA,CASSLSRGPVNEQFF,TGTGCCAGCAGCTTAAGCAGGGGCCCCGTTAATGAGCAGTTCTTC
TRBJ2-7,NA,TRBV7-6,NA,CASSVGGDGNYEQYF,TGTGCCAGCAGCGTTGGAGGGGACGGAAACTACGAGCAGTACTTC
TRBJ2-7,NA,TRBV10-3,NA,CAIGSGRSEMYEQYF,TGTGCCATCGGATCTGGGCGCAGCGAAATGTACGAGCAGTACTTC
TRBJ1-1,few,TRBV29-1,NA,CSVSTGSTEAFF,TGCAGCGTTTCAACAGGAAGCACTGAAGCTTTCTTT
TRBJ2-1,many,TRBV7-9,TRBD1,CASSPRDRGSNEQFF,TGTGCCAGCAGCCCAAGGGACAGGGGAAGTAATGAGCAGTTCTTC